The source of this T cell receptor (beta chain) is a study of blood T cell repertoires in COVID-19. Turning to the study itself: COVID-19 samples, acute and convalescent, were from the United States, Italy and Spain. In each case, the material was cDNA or gDNA derived from T cells, B-cell-depleted T cells, or PBMCs.

The V gene's germline CDR1 is SGHNT and CDR2 YYREEE (reference sequence). This CDR3 is built from 13 residues. The V and J ends lost 6 bases and 7 bases respectively, with 17 bases between them. Only one count was recorded for this clone. Original data processing: Reference gene primer amplification gave estimated nucleated cell counts. The assay was immunoSEQ multiplex PCR, and TCRdb's table has in-frame clones only and misses some. The V and J calls and clone size were taken over from that table, and D and trimming were inferred from the DNA. The table shows around 30,000 clones, with 87% occurring only once.

The rearrangement uses TRBV5-4 and TRBJ2-7; no definite D call. The receptor was derived from a man aged 60 to 69 with active COVID-19. Material for sequencing was peripheral blood. The CDR3 DNA sequence: TGTGCCAGCAAATTTTATTCCCGGCGGGAGCAGTACTTC. Encoded protein: CASKFYSRREQYF.